This T cell receptor (beta chain) appears in the sequencing data of a study of beta chain features in type 1 diabetes (dated by TCRdb to between 2018 and 2020). For the study in its entirety: Patients and healthy donors did not differ in mean age, gender distribution, total cell number or subset yield. A total of some 100,000,000 sorted cells were examined across all samples, and the number of cells per subset was strongly correlated with RNA yield. The study compared the TCRB repertoires of sorted circulating CD4+ T cell subsets in recently diagnosed type 1 diabetes patients with those in matched healthy donors. Regulatory and stem cell-like memory subsets were isolated from only 8 patients and roughly 8 healthy donors, whereas naive and central memory subsets came from all 30 or so donors. Paper-wide results and their limitations: HLA sub-analyses involved small numbers of individuals, so any influence of HLA type on TCRB rearrangement remained unresolved. Sequencing cDNA rather than genomic DNA could over-represent highly expressing activated cells, although activation and CD3 levels did not differ between groups. A moderate but significant shortening of TCRB CDR3 length was observed in type 1 diabetes patients in all four CD4+ subsets. PCR may preferentially amplify shorter templates, but because patient and control samples were amplified and corrected together, any resulting skew would affect both groups equally. At VDJ recombination sites, type 1 diabetes patients had fewer insertions and more deleted nucleotides, which implies abnormalities in thymic rearrangement. Naive, central memory and regulatory TCRB repertoires appeared to be more similar among patients than among healthy donors.

From each donor, a single peripheral blood sample of approximately 110 mL on average was drawn into heparinised tubes. A BD FACSAria II and a panel including CD45RO, CCR7, CD25, CD127, CD95 and CD27 were used to sort naive, central memory, regulatory and stem cell-like memory CD4+ T cells. Purity was above 95% for every sorted population. Right away, PBMCs were isolated by Lymphoprep density gradient centrifugation and were stained directly, with no culture step. So that batch effects would be minimized, each experiment stained and sorted samples in pairs, pairing one healthy donor with one patient. This clone has only one observation. The antigen it recognizes is unknown. No quality values exist for individual bases; no much larger clone is one base distant. All of the isolated RNA was reverse transcribed with the High Capacity cDNA Reverse Transcription Kit, so expressed TCRB transcripts were sequenced. Naive, central memory and regulatory T cell samples underwent deep immunoSEQ sequencing, averaging around 3.7 million total reads per sample. Sorted cells were lysed in RLT buffer and RNA was extracted with DNase-treated RNeasy Micro or Mini kits, depending on cell number. To prevent cross-contamination, each cell subset was processed individually, whereas patient and healthy donor samples were processed jointly. The immunoSEQ multiplex PCR was used to amplify TCRB sequences from cDNA, yielding 87-bp fragments that span the CDR3 region. The amplicons were sequenced using the Illumina HiSeq platform. The paper's data handling went like this. PCR bias was computationally corrected using synthetic template baselines, reads within Hamming distance 2 were collapsed, and singletons that could not be merged were discarded. Reads were aligned to IMGT to assign V, D and J genes, CDR3 length, and insertions or deletions at six rearrangement sites. Within each subset, clonotype counts were normalized to sorted cell number, and only after that were true diversity and Gini coefficients computed with the tcR R package. The overlap coefficient, calculated on TCRB nucleotide sequences, was used to quantify repertoire sharing. As stored in TCRdb, this immuneACCESS dataset retains in-frame rearrangements with V and J assigned. A fraction of the clones does not appear; measured against another copy, unresolved V genes explain less than half of the discrepancy, and the remainder lacks a known reason. V and J calls and clone size are given by that table; D and trimming were obtained from the DNA. Across this sample there are 240,000 or so clones, with 25% to 35% seen only once. Clones ranked in the top ten supply 3.5% to 4% of the sample.

Spanning cysteine to phenylalanine, the CDR3 consists of 15 amino acids. Only CDR3 DNA is held: 45 bases, read in frame from base 1. Based on the germline V gene, the CDR1 and CDR2 sequences are SGHRS and YFSETQ. Ends trimmed: V by 3 bases, J by 5 bases; bases unmatched to a gene: 8. This chain joins TRBV5-1 to TRBJ2-1, and TRBD2 matches 7 of the central bases. What was sequenced was central memory CD4+ T cells from blood. The TCR sequence derives from a man younger than 45 in good health. The CDR3 has the sequence CASSSRLARDNEQFF. The bases are TGCGCCAGCAGCTCACGACTAGCCCGAGACAATGAGCAGTTCTTC.